The rows below give T cell receptor beta chains drawn from one sample of a study of blood T cell repertoires in COVID-19. Here immunoSEQ multiplex PCR was the method, and the copy in TCRdb shows in-frame clones only, minus some. The repertoire holds approximately 120,000 clones, with around four fifths as singletons. The sequenced sample was peripheral blood. These receptors all stem from a human donor in a cohort sampled during active COVID-19. CDR3s include the opening cysteine and the closing phenylalanine or tryptophan. Fields, in order: V gene, J gene, D gene, clone size, CDR3 DNA, CDR3 protein. A D gene is named only where the DNA matches it firmly. Expanded clones are given a class, and other clones once, few, many or no size at all.

V gene: TRBV2
J gene: TRBJ1-5
D gene: -
clone size: -
CDR3 DNA: TGTGCCAGCAGTGCACCGGGGTCCTGGGGCAATCAGCCCCAGCATTTT
CDR3 protein: CASSAPGSWGNQPQHF

V gene: TRBV18
J gene: TRBJ1-1
D gene: -
clone size: once
CDR3 DNA: TGTGCCAGCTCAGTCTCCCGGGACACTGAAGCTTTCTTT
CDR3 protein: CASSVSRDTEAFF

V gene: TRBV7-2
J gene: TRBJ2-5
D gene: -
clone size: -
CDR3 DNA: TGTGCCAGCAGCTTTAGACTAGAAGAGACCCAGTACTTC
CDR3 protein: CASSFRLEETQYF

V gene: TRBV18
J gene: TRBJ2-2
D gene: -
clone size: -
CDR3 DNA: TGTGCCAGCTCACTACAGGATACGACCGGGGAGCTGTTTTTT
CDR3 protein: CASSLQDTTGELFF

V gene: TRBV5-5
J gene: TRBJ2-7
D gene: TRBD2
clone size: -
CDR3 DNA: TGTGCCAGCAGCTCAGGACTAGCAGGTTTGTACGAGCAGTACTTC
CDR3 protein: CASSSGLAGLYEQYF

V gene: TRBV9
J gene: TRBJ2-5
D gene: -
clone size: -
CDR3 DNA: TGTGCCAGCAGCGTAGGACAGGCGGCCGAGACCCAGTACTTC
CDR3 protein: CASSVGQAAETQYF

V gene: TRBV28
J gene: TRBJ1-1
D gene: -
clone size: -
CDR3 DNA: TGTGCCAGCTTGGGAGAATTAGTCCACACTGAAGCTTTCTTT
CDR3 protein: CASLGELVHTEAFF

V gene: TRBV5-6
J gene: TRBJ2-7
D gene: -
clone size: many
CDR3 DNA: TGTGCCAGCAGCTTACAGGGACGGACCTACGAGCAGTACTTC
CDR3 protein: CASSLQGRTYEQYF

V gene: TRBV18
J gene: TRBJ2-1
D gene: -
clone size: -
CDR3 DNA: TGTGCCAGCTCGGCGGGTCCACCGGATGAGCAGTTCTTC
CDR3 protein: CASSAGPPDEQFF

V gene: TRBV11-2
J gene: TRBJ2-7
D gene: TRBD2
clone size: few
CDR3 DNA: TGTGCCAGCAGCTTAGGACTAGCTGGGTCCTACGAGCAGTACTTC
CDR3 protein: CASSLGLAGSYEQYF

V gene: TRBV19
J gene: TRBJ2-3
D gene: -
clone size: -
CDR3 DNA: TGTGCCAGTAGCCAACCGGTGGGCGGGGCCACAGATACGCAGTATTTT
CDR3 protein: CASSQPVGGATDTQYF

V gene: TRBV18
J gene: TRBJ1-5
D gene: -
clone size: -
CDR3 DNA: TGTGCCAGCTCACCACGAGGATTCCGACATCAGCCCCAGCATTTT
CDR3 protein: CASSPRGFRHQPQHF

V gene: TRBV5-1
J gene: TRBJ2-1
D gene: -
clone size: -
CDR3 DNA: TGCGCCAGCAGCTTGGTGGCTAGCGACAATGAGCAGTTCTTC
CDR3 protein: CASSLVASDNEQFF

V gene: TRBV28
J gene: TRBJ1-3
D gene: -
clone size: -
CDR3 DNA: TGTGCCAGCAGCTTTACTGACCGGCGACAGGGAAACACCATATATTTT
CDR3 protein: CASSFTDRRQGNTIYF

V gene: TRBV30
J gene: TRBJ1-6
D gene: -
clone size: -
CDR3 DNA: TGTGCCTTTGGGGGGGCATTTAGTAATTCACCCCTCCACTTT
CDR3 protein: CAFGGAFSNSPLHF

V gene: TRBV3-1/TRBV3-2
J gene: TRBJ2-1
D gene: TRBD1
clone size: -
CDR3 DNA: TGTGCCAGCAGCCTGCGACAGGGGAGCTCCTACAATGAGCAGTTCTTC
CDR3 protein: CASSLRQGSSYNEQFF

V gene: TRBV11-2
J gene: TRBJ2-7
D gene: -
clone size: few
CDR3 DNA: TGTGCCAGCAGCGAACCGGGACTCTACTCCGAGCAGTACTTC
CDR3 protein: CASSEPGLYSEQYF

V gene: TRBV11-2
J gene: TRBJ2-3
D gene: TRBD2
clone size: -
CDR3 DNA: TGTGCCAGCGCGATTGGGGCGGGGGGTGGCACAGATACGCAGTATTTT
CDR3 protein: CASAIGAGGGTDTQYF

V gene: TRBV5-1
J gene: TRBJ1-2
D gene: -
clone size: -
CDR3 DNA: TGCGCCAGCAGCTTGGAAACAGGGAACTATGGCTACACCTTC
CDR3 protein: CASSLETGNYGYTF

V gene: TRBV7-3
J gene: TRBJ2-2
D gene: -
clone size: -
CDR3 DNA: TGTGCCAGCAGCTTAAGGTGGCAGGGAGGCACCGGGGAGCTGTTTTTT
CDR3 protein: CASSLRWQGGTGELFF

V gene: TRBV7-8
J gene: TRBJ2-2
D gene: -
clone size: -
CDR3 DNA: TGTGCCAGCAGCCCCCGACAGTTTACCGCGAACACCGGGGAGCTGTTTTTT
CDR3 protein: CASSPRQFTANTGELFF

V gene: TRBV3-1/TRBV3-2
J gene: TRBJ2-4
D gene: -
clone size: once
CDR3 DNA: TGTGCCAGCAGCCCCCGGACAGAATACAAAAACATTCAGTACTTC
CDR3 protein: CASSPRTEYKNIQYF

V gene: TRBV6-5
J gene: TRBJ1-1
D gene: TRBD1
clone size: -
CDR3 DNA: TGTGCCAGCAGTTCCCCGGGACAGGGACACACTGAAGCTTTCTTT
CDR3 protein: CASSSPGQGHTEAFF

V gene: TRBV14
J gene: TRBJ1-3
D gene: -
clone size: -
CDR3 DNA: TGTGCCAGCAGCTACTCGCCGCTACAGGCCAGCTCTGGAAACACCATATATTTT
CDR3 protein: CASSYSPLQASSGNTIYF

V gene: TRBV18
J gene: TRBJ2-3
D gene: TRBD2
clone size: -
CDR3 DNA: TGTGCCAGCTCACCCGGGACTAGCGGGGCCACAGATACGCAGTATTTT
CDR3 protein: CASSPGTSGATDTQYF

V gene: TRBV19
J gene: TRBJ1-2
D gene: TRBD1
clone size: -
CDR3 DNA: TGTGCCAGTTACAGGGGAAACTATGGCTACACCTTC
CDR3 protein: CASYRGNYGYTF

V gene: TRBV28
J gene: TRBJ2-1
D gene: -
clone size: once
CDR3 DNA: TGTGCCAGCACGGAACCAGGGGGGCTCTGGAATGAGCAGTTCTTC
CDR3 protein: CASTEPGGLWNEQFF

V gene: TRBV5-6
J gene: TRBJ2-3
D gene: -
clone size: -
CDR3 DNA: TGTGCCAGCAGCTTGGGACAGCTCAGCGATACGCAGTATTTT
CDR3 protein: CASSLGQLSDTQYF

V gene: TRBV19
J gene: TRBJ1-4
D gene: -
clone size: many
CDR3 DNA: TGTGCCAGTAGTATTCGGGACGGGAGACTGTTTTTT
CDR3 protein: CASSIRDGRLFF

V gene: TRBV12-5
J gene: TRBJ2-3
D gene: TRBD2
clone size: -
CDR3 DNA: TGTGCTAGTGCCGAGGGCGGGGGGGCAGATACGCAGTATTTT
CDR3 protein: CASAEGGGADTQYF

V gene: TRBV4-3
J gene: TRBJ1-2
D gene: -
clone size: -
CDR3 DNA: TGCGCCAGCAGCCAAGATTTCGCCGTAAGGAGCGGCTACACCTTC
CDR3 protein: CASSQDFAVRSGYTF

V gene: TRBV15
J gene: TRBJ2-2
D gene: -
clone size: few
CDR3 DNA: TGTGCCACCAGCAGAGATGGGACACACGACACCGGGGAGCTGTTTTTT
CDR3 protein: CATSRDGTHDTGELFF

V gene: TRBV27
J gene: TRBJ1-2
D gene: TRBD1
clone size: -
CDR3 DNA: TGTGCCACCCGAAGGGATCGACAGGGGGCGAAAGGCTACACCTTC
CDR3 protein: CATRRDRQGAKGYTF

V gene: TRBV24-1
J gene: TRBJ1-5
D gene: -
clone size: -
CDR3 DNA: TGTGCCACCGGGGACGGGGGGGCTAAGCCCCAGCATTTT
CDR3 protein: CATGDGGAKPQHF

V gene: TRBV28
J gene: TRBJ2-3
D gene: TRBD2
clone size: -
CDR3 DNA: TGTGCCAGCAGTATGACTAGCGGAGGCACAGATACGCAGTATTTT
CDR3 protein: CASSMTSGGTDTQYF

V gene: TRBV5-1
J gene: TRBJ2-7
D gene: TRBD2
clone size: few
CDR3 DNA: TGCGCCAGCAGCTTTAGCGGGAGAGGTTACGAGCAGTACTTC
CDR3 protein: CASSFSGRGYEQYF

V gene: TRBV6-1
J gene: TRBJ2-6
D gene: TRBD1
clone size: -
CDR3 DNA: TGTGCCAGCAGTGATCAACCGGGACAGGGACCTGGGGCCAACGTCCTGACTTTC
CDR3 protein: CASSDQPGQGPGANVLTF

V gene: TRBV10-3
J gene: TRBJ2-1
D gene: TRBD1
clone size: -
CDR3 DNA: TGTGCCATCAGTAGCGTGACAGGGGATGAGCAGTTCTTC
CDR3 protein: CAISSVTGDEQFF

V gene: TRBV7-9
J gene: TRBJ2-5
D gene: TRBD1
clone size: -
CDR3 DNA: TGTGCCAGCAGCCGGGACAGGGGGCAAGAGACCCAGTACTTC
CDR3 protein: CASSRDRGQETQYF

V gene: TRBV3-1/TRBV3-2
J gene: TRBJ1-5
D gene: -
clone size: -
CDR3 DNA: TGTGCCAGCAGCCATGAGGTCTCGGGTCAGCCCCAGCATTTT
CDR3 protein: CASSHEVSGQPQHF

V gene: TRBV19
J gene: TRBJ2-3
D gene: -
clone size: -
CDR3 DNA: TGTGCCAGTAGTATTTCAAGCGGTTACACAGATACGCAGTATTTT
CDR3 protein: CASSISSGYTDTQYF

V gene: TRBV6-5
J gene: TRBJ2-5
D gene: -
clone size: -
CDR3 DNA: TGTGCCAGCAGACCCGGACTCGAGACCCAGTACTTC
CDR3 protein: CASRPGLETQYF

V gene: TRBV4-1
J gene: TRBJ1-4
D gene: -
clone size: -
CDR3 DNA: TGCGCCAGCAGCCAGTCGGGACTCGTCGAAAAACTGTTTTTT
CDR3 protein: CASSQSGLVEKLFF

V gene: TRBV2
J gene: TRBJ1-5
D gene: TRBD1
clone size: -
CDR3 DNA: TGTGCCAGCAGTGGGACAGGGGTTGTCCAGCCCCAGCATTTT
CDR3 protein: CASSGTGVVQPQHF

V gene: TRBV10-3
J gene: TRBJ2-1
D gene: -
clone size: -
CDR3 DNA: TGTGCCATCAGTAGCCCCACAGGGTTGAATGAGCAGTTCTTC
CDR3 protein: CAISSPTGLNEQFF

V gene: TRBV5-4
J gene: TRBJ2-1
D gene: TRBD2
clone size: -
CDR3 DNA: TGTGCCAGCAGCCTTAGCGGGAGAGGGTACAATGAGCAGTTCTTC
CDR3 protein: CASSLSGRGYNEQFF

V gene: TRBV12-3/TRBV12-4
J gene: TRBJ1-3
D gene: -
clone size: once
CDR3 DNA: TGTGCCAGCAGTTTTCTGGGAAACACCATATATTTT
CDR3 protein: CASSFLGNTIYF

V gene: TRBV29-1
J gene: TRBJ2-7
D gene: TRBD2
clone size: -
CDR3 DNA: TGCAGCGTCCTGAGACTAGCGGGAGACGAGCAGTACTTC
CDR3 protein: CSVLRLAGDEQYF

V gene: TRBV5-5
J gene: TRBJ2-7
D gene: -
clone size: -
CDR3 DNA: TGTGCCAGCAGCGTCGCGGGGTATGGAGAGCAGTACTTC
CDR3 protein: CASSVAGYGEQYF

V gene: TRBV7-2
J gene: TRBJ2-3
D gene: TRBD2
clone size: -
CDR3 DNA: TGTGCCAGCAGCCCGCTAGCGGCCCATCAGTATTTT
CDR3 protein: CASSPLAAHQYF

V gene: TRBV18
J gene: TRBJ1-1
D gene: TRBD1
clone size: -
CDR3 DNA: TGTGCCAGCTCACCCCTAACAGGGGACACTGAAGCTTTCTTT
CDR3 protein: CASSPLTGDTEAFF